The clone carrying this TCR beta chain was recorded at least ten times. Its antigen is as yet unknown. The entry originates in a study of human T cells and chemical hapten exposure. Overall study: Across the whole study, which lasted about 6 months, patients were given diphenylcyclopropenone on the scalp once a week. General study results and limits: TCRs whose frequency exceeded 1 in 1000 remained the same following DPC sensitization.

Noted time point: patch test 2, 6 weeks after DPC sensitization. Treatment in this sample: therapeutic diphenylcyclopropenone sensitization with weekly scalp DPC. This CDR3 spans 14 amino acids. V was trimmed by 5 bases and J by 4 bases, leaving 14 bases between them. Germline CDR1 SGHAT, CDR2 FQNNGV. TCRdb reprocessed the RACE reads with MiXCR, giving one entry per CDR3 protein. The sample includes around 75,000 distinct CDR3 sequences, over 9% of them seen just once. The sequence was obtained from a woman between 50 and 59 years old with alopecia areata. Some clones in this sample may be carry-over from other donors' samples. This material consisted of whole blood, taken in connection with sensitization to the hapten diphenylcyclopropenone (DPC). The chain recombines TRBV11-2 with TRBJ1-1, with a possible D match to TRBD1 (5 bases). CDR3 protein: CASSLRPDSTEAFF. In DNA form, the CDR3 reads TGTGCCAGCAGCCTCCGCCCAGACAGCACTGAAGCTTTCTTT. Using reference TRBV11-2 and TRBJ1-1 for the parts outside the CDR3, the full variable domain is EAGVAQSPRYKIIEKRQSVAFWCNPISGHATLYWYQQILGQGPKLLIQFQNNGVVDDSQLPKDRFSAERLKGVDSTLKIQPAKLEDSAVYLCASSLRPDSTEAFFGQGTRLTVV.